One sample yielded the 5 T cell receptor beta chains listed below, sequenced in a study of T-cell memory formation after mild COVID-19. TCRdb reanalysed the 5' RACE reads using MiXCR and keeps one entry per CDR3 protein. The sample consists of about 350,000 distinct CDR3 sequences, 20% to 25% of them appearing once. Sequencing was carried out using PBMCs or a T cell subset sorted from them (not recorded which). The receptors shown here come from a man between 18 and 29 years old who had mild COVID-19 (a few samples of this study predate the infection). Cell type and time point are not known.

CDR3 bases: TGTGCCAGCAGACCCAGAATAGCGGGGTCCACAGATACGCAGTATTTT. Amino acids: CASRPRIAGSTDTQYF. The rearrangement uses TRBV7-2 and TRBJ2-3; 8 bases agree with TRBD2. The CDR3 loop spans 16 amino acids. V lost 6 bases and J lost 2; bases outside the gene matches: 10. Per the germline V gene, CDR1 is SGHTA and CDR2 is FQGNSA.

This chain links TRBV7-3 with TRBJ2-1, with TRBD2 matching 8 bases. Germline CDR1 is SGHTA and CDR2 is FQGTGA. Unmatched junction bases numbered 13, after V lost 4 bases and J lost 8 bases. This CDR3 has 16 amino acids. CDR3 sequence (DNA): TGTGCCAGCAGCTCCTCGGGTAGCGGGGCTTTTGATGAGCAGTTCTTC. Translating gives CASSSSGSGAFDEQFF. The full variable domain, with the rest looked up from reference TRBV7-3 and TRBJ2-1, is GAGVSQTPSNKVTEKGKYVELRCDPISGHTALYWYRQSLGQGPEFLIYFQGTGAADDSGLPNDRFFAVRPEGSVSTLKIQRTERGDSAVYLCASSSSGSGAFDEQFFGPGTRLTVL.

This clonotype was counted between two and nine times. The V call is TRBV6-5, the J call TRBJ1-3; 9 bases are shared with TRBD1. The germline V gene encodes CDR1 MNHEY and CDR2 SVGAGI. The CDR3 length is 16 residues. With 0 bases clipped from V and 3 bases from J, the junction kept 3 bases outside the gene matches. CDR3 in amino acids: CASSYSGTGNGNTIYF. CDR3 in DNA: TGTGCCAGCAGTTACTCAGGGACAGGGAATGGAAACACCATATATTTT.

The chain carries TRBV11-3 and TRBJ1-3, with a tentative D call TRBD1 (5 bases). CDR1 is SGHNT, CDR2 YENEEA, per germline. This CDR3 spans 16 amino acids. With 5 bases removed from V and 0 bases from J, the gap between germline ends came to 14 bases. CDR3 nucleotide sequence: TGTGCCAGCAGCCCTGGGACGGCCAGCTCTGGAAACACCATATATTTT. Translating it yields CASSPGTASSGNTIYF.

The sample holds many counts of this clonotype. The chain combines TRBV5-1 with TRBJ1-4, with 9 bases fitting TRBD1. Germline V gives CDR1 SGHRS, CDR2 YFSETQ. The CDR3 length is 16 residues. The V segment lost 1 base and the J segment 8 bases; nucleotides outside the gene matches: 9. CDR3 protein: CASSLLPGQGPEKLFF. CDR3 coding DNA: TGCGCCAGCAGCTTGTTACCGGGACAGGGACCCGAAAAACTGTTTTTT.